A single sample gave rise to the 17 T cell receptor beta chains below, sequenced in a study of T-cell memory formation after mild COVID-19. Via MiXCR, TCRdb re-called the 5' RACE reads, giving one row per CDR3 protein. The table shows just over 350,000 distinct CDR3 sequences, with 13% to 15% occurring only once. The sequencing sample was made of PBMCs or a T cell subset sorted from them (not recorded which). These receptors were taken from a man aged 18 to 35 who had mild COVID-19 (a few samples of this study predate the infection). Cell type and time point are not known.

The chain combines TRBV15 with TRBJ2-3; TRBD1 is a possible D gene (6 bases). CDR3 length equals 18 residues. In germline, CDR1 is LNHNV, CDR2 YYDKDF (reference sequence). V was pared by 2 bases and J by 1 base, with 19 bases between. CDR3 in amino acids: CATSRQGMVGARTDTQYF. The CDR3 nucleotides are TGTGCCACCAGCAGACAGGGGATGGTGGGGGCCCGCACAGATACGCAGTATTTT. Based on the CDR3 plus reference TRBV15 and TRBJ2-3, the full variable domain is DAMVIQNPRYQVTQFGKPVTLSCSQTLNHNVMYWYQQKSSQAPKLLFHYYDKDFNNEADTPDNFQSRRPNTSFCFLDIRSPGLGDTAMYLCATSRQGMVGARTDTQYFGPGTRLTVL.

This clonotype was seen ten or more times. V gene TRBV5-1 combines with J gene TRBJ2-7; D is uncertain. Per the germline V gene, CDR1 is SGHRS and CDR2 is YFSETQ. The CDR3 is made up of 16 amino acids. V gave up 0 bases and J gave up 3 bases, with 16 bases separating them. The CDR3 is CASSLASRTLNYEQYF. The CDR3 DNA sequence: TGCGCCAGCAGCTTGGCTTCTCGGACGCTTAACTACGAGCAGTACTTC.

In this sample, this clonotype turned up a few times. The CDR3 region has the DNA TGTGCCAGCAACAGGGACAACTATGGCTACACCTTC. It encodes CASNRDNYGYTF. The chain joins TRBV2 to TRBJ1-2; D might be TRBD1 (6 bases). Per germline, CDR1 SNHLY and CDR2 FYNNEI. This CDR3 has 12 residues. V lost 7 bases to trimming and J lost 2 bases, with 8 bases between them. The full variable domain, its missing parts supplied by reference TRBV2 and TRBJ1-2, is EPEVTQTPSHQVTQMGQEVILRCVPISNHLYFYWYRQILGQKVEFLVSFYNNEISEKSEIFDDQFSVERPDGSNFTLKIRSTKLEDSAMYFCASNRDNYGYTFGSGTRLTVV.

This clonotype was detected a few times. The chain links TRBV6-2 or TRBV6-3 to TRBJ2-7; perhaps D is TRBD1 or TRBD2 (6 bases each). V dropped 6 bases and J dropped 5 bases, with 20 bases sitting between them. This CDR3 spans 15 amino acids. From germline, CDR1 is MNHEY and CDR2 SVGEGT. The CDR3 DNA reads TGTGCCAGCAGCAAAAATCTCCGGGGGCCCAACGAGCAGTACTTC. This translates into CASSKNLRGPNEQYF.

Written as DNA, the CDR3 is TGTGCCAGCAGTTTAAATTCCGGGACAGGGGGCAATGAGCAGTTCTTC. This gives the protein CASSLNSGTGGNEQFF. The rearrangement uses TRBV12-3 or TRBV12-4 and TRBJ2-1; 11 nucleotides agree with TRBD1. V was clipped by 2 bases and J by 6 bases; unmatched bases: 6. The CDR3 has 16 residues.

This clonotype was seen ten or more times. This rearrangement joins TRBV7-2 to TRBJ2-7; TRBD1 or TRBD2 may be the D gene (6 bases each). V dropped 5 bases and J dropped 6 bases, with 17 bases sitting between them. The germline CDR1 and CDR2 sequences are SGHTA and FQGNSA. The CDR3 covers 14 residues. CDR3 loop: CASSAGGPSTEQYF. The CDR3 DNA reads TGTGCCAGCAGCGCCGGGGGCCCCAGCACCGAGCAGTACTTC.

This clonotype came up a few times. The rearrangement joins TRBV4-1 to TRBJ2-3, with no clear D. Germline loops: CDR1 MGHRA, CDR2 YSYEKL. This CDR3 is 15 amino acids long. The V gene lost 1 base and the J gene lost 5 bases, with 13 bases spanning the gap. The CDR3 nucleotides read TGCGCCAGCAGCCAAGTTTTACGCGAAGGAGATACGCAGTATTTT. Translating it yields CASSQVLREGDTQYF.

This clonotype came up a few times. The chain recombines TRBV7-9 with TRBJ1-2; D is unresolved. Trimming pared 3 bases from V and 4 bases from J, leaving 6 bases between. The CDR3 is 12 residues long. The V gene's germline CDR1 is SEHNR and CDR2 FQNEAQ (reference sequence). Here the CDR3 reads CASSFVGYGYTF. The CDR3 DNA reads TGTGCCAGCAGCTTTGTGGGCTATGGCTACACCTTC.

This chain joins TRBV3-1 and TRBJ2-1; TRBD2 might be the D (7 bases). Germline loops: CDR1 LGHDT, CDR2 YNNKEL (reference sequence). V gave up 3 bases and J gave up 9 bases, with 21 bases separating them. The CDR3 runs to 16 residues. CDR3 nucleotides: TGTGCCAGCAGCCACGAGGAGGGGGGGATAGCAGGTGAGCAGTTCTTC. Encoded protein: CASSHEEGGIAGEQFF.

J is TRBJ1-5 and V is TRBV4-1; D not resolved. The V end was cut by 2 bases, the J end by 1 base, with 12 bases between. The CDR3 is 16 residues long. Germline V gene lookup returns CDR1 MGHRA and CDR2 YSYEKL. Here the CDR3 DNA reads TGCGCCAGCAGCCAAAGGGAGGACTCGAGCAATCAGCCCCAGCATTTT. It translates to CASSQREDSSNQPQHF.

J is TRBJ2-7 and V is TRBV7-9, with 9 nucleotides matching TRBD1. CDR3 length: 16 amino acids. Germline CDR1 reads SEHNR; CDR2 reads FQNEAQ (reference sequence). V shed 2 bases, J shed 5 bases, and the junction held 10 bases outside the gene matches. The DNA of the CDR3 is TGTGCCAGCAGCTTAACCCGGGACAGGGCTTTCCACGAGCAGTACGTC. It yields the protein CASSLTRDRAFHEQYV.

This CDR3 is CASSQGGGSTEAFF. The DNA of the CDR3 is TGTGCCAGCAGCCAGGGGGGGGGGAGCACTGAAGCTTTCTTT. J is TRBJ1-1 and V is TRBV3-1; D perhaps matches TRBD1 (5 bases). This CDR3 is 14 amino acids long. V was cut by 3 bases and J by 4 bases, with 12 bases left in between. Per germline, CDR1 LGHDT and CDR2 YNNKEL (reference sequence).

This clonotype came up many times. The chain uses TRBV20-1 and TRBJ2-1; D is possibly TRBD2 (6 bases). In germline, CDR1 is DFQATT, CDR2 SNEGSKA (reference sequence). Between the trimmed V and J ends, which lost 6 bases and 8 bases, there was a span of 14 bases. This CDR3 is built from 12 residues. This CDR3 is CSASTSGDEQFF. CDR3 in DNA: TGCAGTGCCTCCACTTCGGGGGATGAGCAGTTCTTC.

The rearrangement joins TRBV6-6 to TRBJ1-1; 7 nucleotides align to TRBD1. The germline V gene has CDR1 MNHNY and CDR2 SVGAGI (reference sequence). After removal of 4 bases from V and 11 bases from J, the junction contained 7 bases not matched to a gene. The CDR3 length is 12 residues. CDR3 residues: CASSSGQVRAFF. As DNA, the CDR3 is TGTGCCAGCAGTTCCGGACAGGTGAGGGCTTTCTTT.

This clonotype was observed a handful of times. The CDR3 nucleotides read TGTGCCAGCAGAACCGGACGGACGGGCGAGCAGTACGTC. Translated: CASRTGRTGEQYV. The chain joins TRBV6-5 to TRBJ2-7; D ambiguous. CDR1 is MNHEY and CDR2 is SVGAGI in the germline V gene. This CDR3 spans 13 amino acids. The V and J ends lost 6 bases and 6 bases respectively, with 15 bases between them.

The V gene is TRBV6-1, the J gene TRBJ1-1; a possible D gene is TRBD1 (5 bases). This CDR3 region has 15 residues. The V gene lost 6 bases and the J gene lost 6 bases, with 20 bases spanning the gap. Germline-derived CDR1 and CDR2 are MNHNS and SASEGT. CDR3 DNA sequence: TGTGCCAGCAGACGATCCCGACAGAGGGCCGCTGAAGCTTTCTTT. Translating gives CASRRSRQRAAEAFF.

This clonotype was seen a handful of times. V usage is TRBV14 and J usage is TRBJ2-3; D is undetermined. The CDR3 length is 14 residues. Germline V lookup: CDR1 SGHDN, CDR2 FVKESK. The V end lost 0 bases, the J end lost 4 bases, and 8 bases lay between the germline ends. CDR3 in amino acids: CASSQDGVPDTQYF. The CDR3 region has the DNA TGTGCCAGCAGCCAAGATGGGGTCCCAGATACGCAGTATTTT.